The next 11 T cell receptor beta chains were all read from a single sample in a study of identifying expanded T cells in peripheral blood. Measured with immunoSEQ multiplex PCR; TCRdb has only the in-frame clones, and not every one. Of about 86,000 clones in the sample, roughly 86% were seen once. The sequenced sample was blood. The receptors stem from a person aged 18 to 75 in good health.

This chain connects TRBV10-3 to TRBJ1-2, with D tentatively TRBD1 (6 bases). CDR3 length: 17 residues. CDR1 is ENHRY and CDR2 is SYGVKD in the germline V gene. V gave up 6 bases and J gave up 6 bases, with 26 bases separating them. The CDR3 sequence is CAISSSDGAGVVDGYTF. The CDR3 nucleotides are TGTGCCATCAGCTCTTCAGACGGGGCAGGGGTGGTGGATGGCTACACCTTC.

The CDR3: CSVAPGGFITEAFF. The CDR3 DNA follows: TGCAGCGTTGCTCCAGGGGGCTTTATCACTGAAGCTTTCTTT. The chain is built from TRBV29-1 and TRBJ1-1; TRBD1 aligns across 8 bases. J was trimmed by 4 bases and V by 4 bases; bases with no gene match: 8. The germline V gene has CDR1 SQVTM and CDR2 ANQGSEA. This CDR3 has 14 amino acids.

CDR3 residues: CASSAQNEQFF. The CDR3 coding sequence is TGTGCCAGCAGCGCCCAGAATGAGCAGTTCTTC. This chain joins TRBV9 and TRBJ2-1, with D uncertain. The CDR3 is 11 residues long. V lost 3 bases and J lost 7, with 5 bases in between. In germline, CDR1 is SGDLS, CDR2 YYNGEE.

The chain links TRBV29-1 to TRBJ1-2, with 10 nucleotides matching TRBD1. Germline V gene data show CDR1 as SQVTM and CDR2 as ANQGSEA. The ends lost 1 base at V and 5 bases at J; junction bases unmatched: 7. The CDR3 has 15 residues. The chain's CDR3 is CSVEGQGADGYGYTF. The CDR3 DNA reads as TGCAGCGTTGAAGGACAGGGGGCTGATGGTTATGGCTACACCTTC.

The chain combines TRBV7-8 with TRBJ1-1; D is unclear. Trimming shortened V by 8 bases and J by 8 bases, and 9 bases separated the two germline ends. Germline loops: CDR1 SGHVS, CDR2 FQNEAQ. CDR3 size: 10 residues. The CDR3 DNA follows: TGTGCCAGCGTAGGGCAGGAAGCTTTCTTT. It translates to CASVGQEAFF.

The chain couples TRBV5-1 to TRBJ2-2; 8 positions agree with TRBD1. The trim removed 0 bases at V and 5 bases at J, leaving 6 bases unmatched. This CDR3 spans 16 amino acids. Germline CDR1 reads SGHRS; CDR2 reads YFSETQ. CDR3 coding DNA: TGCGCCAGCAGCTTGGTTGGACAGGGAACGACCGGGGAGCTGTTTTTT. It is translated as CASSLVGQGTTGELFF.

The gene calls are TRBV18 and TRBJ2-6; 7 bases agree with TRBD1. This CDR3 has 19 residues. V trimming: 3 bases; J trimming: 2 bases; junction bases outside the gene matches: 13. CDR1 and CDR2 (germline): KGHSH, LQKENI. The CDR3 spells CASSPRTGWTTPGANVLTF. Written as DNA, the CDR3 is TGTGCCAGCTCACCCCGGACAGGTTGGACGACGCCTGGGGCCAACGTCCTGACTTTC.

V gene TRBV19 combines with J gene TRBJ2-1; TRBD2 aligns across 9 bases. This CDR3 contains 17 residues. Germline-derived CDR1 and CDR2 are LNHDA and SQIVND (reference sequence). The junction had 16 bases not matched to a gene; V was cut back by 7 bases and J by 6 bases. The CDR3 nucleotides read TGTGCCAGTACCCATCTGCCTAGCGGGAATGTTTGCAATGAGCAGTTCTTC. Its translation: CASTHLPSGNVCNEQFF.

V is TRBV7-9 and J is TRBJ2-1; D is uncertain. Looked up from germline, CDR1 is SEHNR and CDR2 is FQNEAQ (reference sequence). Trimming removed 4 bases from V and 5 bases from J, with 12 bases in between. The CDR3 covers 14 residues. In DNA, the CDR3 is TGTGCCAGCAGCTCGTATGGGTCCAACAATGAGCAGTTCTTC. Residues: CASSSYGSNNEQFF.

The V call is TRBV10-3, the J call TRBJ2-1, with 10 bases matching TRBD2. CDR1 and CDR2 from the germline V gene are ENHRY and SYGVKD. J lost 4 bases, V lost 5 bases, and 14 bases had no gene match. The CDR3 runs 18 residues. CDR3 loop: CAISPRATSGAPYNEQFF. The CDR3 coding sequence is TGTGCCATCAGTCCCCGGGCTACTAGCGGGGCCCCTTACAATGAGCAGTTCTTC.

V usage is TRBV5-1 and J usage is TRBJ2-5; possible D gene TRBD1, 5 bases. V was trimmed by 0 bases and J by 5 bases, leaving 20 bases between them. This CDR3 region has 17 residues. Germline V lookup: CDR1 SGHRS, CDR2 YFSETQ. The chain's CDR3 is CASSLGGGRIASETQYF. The CDR3 DNA is TGCGCCAGCAGCTTGGGGGGCGGCAGGATTGCCTCGGAGACCCAGTACTTC.